The T cell receptor beta chain described here comes from a study of blood T cell repertoires in COVID-19. For the study at large: Collection of acute and convalescent COVID-19 samples took place in the United States, Italy and Spain. From T cells, B-cell-depleted T cells, or PBMCs came the material, which was cDNA or gDNA.

The CDR3 sequence is 19 residues long. In germline, CDR1 is SGDLS, CDR2 YYNGEE. V was clipped by 3 bases and J by 4 bases; unmatched bases: 15. How the authors handled the data: Reference gene primer amplification gave estimated nucleated cell counts. The data were produced by immunoSEQ multiplex PCR, yet TCRdb's version contains in-frame clones alone and is incomplete. Clonal size and the V and J genes are those of that table, whereas D and trimming came from the DNA. This sample has more than 110,000 clones; roughly 86% occur once, and the top ten carry 5.4%. V usage is TRBV9 and J usage is TRBJ2-1; 11 positions agree with TRBD2. The sequenced sample consisted of peripheral blood. The sequence was collected from a human donor in a cohort sampled during active COVID-19. The CDR3 DNA is TGTGCCAGCAGCGGATCCGGGACTAGCGGACCGACGGGGTACAATGAGCAGTTCTTC. Its protein is CASSGSGTSGPTGYNEQFF.